This TCR beta chain was profiled in a study of T-cell reconstitution after alpha-beta-depleted transplantation in children. Germline-derived CDR1 and CDR2 are LGHNA and YNFKEQ. The CDR3 length is 14 residues. The germline V and J ends were trimmed by 1 base and 4 bases, with 11 bases remaining between them. During its preparation, the TCRbeta library received unique molecular identifiers. TCRdb itself ran the PCR reads through MiXCR, one entry per CDR3 protein. The sample includes roughly 500,000 distinct CDR3 sequences, approximately 30% of them seen just once. This clonotype was found a few times. The sequences come from PBMCs from the stem cell graft donor, collected from the stem cell graft. The clonotype was recovered from a human donor who donated a stem cell graft to a child with aplastic anemia. The chain couples TRBV4-2 to TRBJ2-7, with a tentative D call TRBD1 (6 bases). As DNA, the CDR3 is TGTGCCAGCAGCCAAGGGACAGATTCTTACGAGCAGTACGTC. Protein: CASSQGTDSYEQYV.